This T cell receptor beta chain appears in the sequencing data of a study of cytomegalovirus exposure and HLA in healthy donors. For the study at large: For the approximately 420 genotyped donors, about 79% fell within the Caucasian-associated ancestry cluster. General study findings and limits: In the analysis, some V segments, TRBV6-2 and TRBV6-3 included, were excluded as indistinguishable. A later analysis showed that HLA-associated TCR beta chains had undergone more clonal expansion than equally common others. What a later analysis reportedly showed was that an Asian-associated ancestry cluster had fewer N-insertions than the approximately 700-donor mean.

There are a few counts of this clone. The antigen remains undetermined. The PCR made use of 60 Vbeta and 13 Jbeta primers. Measured with immunoSEQ multiplex PCR; TCRdb has only the in-frame clones, and not every one. The repertoire has 95,000 to 150,000 clones, over 9.5% of them found once; the top ten carry around 5%. The germline CDR1 and CDR2 sequences are MNHEY and SVGAGI. V lost 3 bases and J 0 bases, leaving 12 bases between the germline ends. The CDR3 is 16 amino acids. The sequence came from a woman aged 18-29 years in good health and CMV-seropositive. Material: PBMCs. The chain is built from TRBV6-5 and TRBJ2-1; tentatively, D is TRBD2 (6 bases). CDR3 in amino acids: CASSYLAGSSYNEQFF. The CDR3 DNA follows: TGTGCCAGCAGTTATCTGGCGGGAAGCTCCTACAATGAGCAGTTCTTC.